The T cell receptor (beta chain) described here comes from a study of Graves' ophthalmopathy and Graves' hyperthyroidism. Background on the study: The stable label applied to hyperthyroidism with no ophthalmopathy within 18 months of follow-up. Overall study results and limits: As the model predicted ophthalmopathy progression, it achieved a sensitivity of less than 71% and a specificity of around 76%.

As the template, RNA transcripts were used to amplify TCR beta CDR3 regions. HTBI primers were used in a first-round RT-PCR, which preceded a second-round multiplex PCR. TCRdb independently ran MiXCR on the multiplex PCR reads; one entry per CDR3 protein. The sample yields 1 million to 1.3 million distinct CDR3 sequences, 35% to 40% seen once. This clonotype was observed a handful of times. What it binds is unknown. Patients with other autoimmune diseases, uncontrolled infections, pregnancy or lactation were excluded. With V trimmed by 11 bases and J by 5 bases, 14 bases remained unmatched. The CDR3 totals 15 residues. Per germline, CDR1 MGHDK and CDR2 SYGVNS.

Sequencing was done on a sample of peripheral blood or thyroid tissue (not recorded which). This rearrangement joins TRBV25-1 to TRBJ2-5; 10 bases agree with TRBD2. This receptor was obtained from an adult man with Graves' hyperthyroidism. The chain's CDR3 is CAGIPTSGVGETQYF. The CDR3 region has the DNA TGTGCCGGCATCCCCACTAGCGGGGTTGGGGAGACCCAGTACTTC.